The TCR beta chain described here comes from a study of blood T cell repertoires in COVID-19. Looking at the study overall: The United States, Italy and Spain were the sources of the acute and convalescent COVID-19 samples. T cells, B-cell-depleted T cells, or PBMCs provided the cDNA or gDNA that served as material.

The CDR3 has 14 residues. Per the study methods: Amplification of reference gene primers provided the estimated nucleated cell counts. Measured with immunoSEQ multiplex PCR; TCRdb has only the in-frame clones, and not every one. That table furnishes V, J and clone size, whereas the DNA furnished D and trimming. The profile shows about 110,000 clones, around 82% of them singletons. The sample was peripheral blood. The V call is TRBV21-1, the J call TRBJ1-2; no check of the table's D call, TRBD1, against the DNA was made. TRBV21-1 is a pseudogene locus. The TCR comes from a human donor in a cohort sampled during active COVID-19. DNA of the CDR3: TGTGCCAGCAGCAGAGGACAGGCTGGATATGGCTACACCTTC. Encoded protein: CASSRGQAGYGYTF.